This entry features one T cell receptor beta chain sequence. As yet, its antigen is unknown. This record belongs to a study of OX40 agonist ivuxolimab in advanced cancers. Overall study results and limits: CD8+ T cells averaged more expanded clones than CD4+.

The length of the CDR3 is 17 residues. From germline, CDR1 is LNHNV and CDR2 YYDKDF (reference sequence). The V gene lost 8 bases and the J gene lost 0 bases, with 17 bases spanning the gap. Repertoires were generated with immunoSEQ multiplex PCR, while TCRdb's copy carries only in-frame clones and drops some. The sample contains around 94,000 clones, 91% of which appear only once. This TCR was sampled from an adult with an advanced solid tumor such as melanoma, head and neck, liver or kidney cancer. The chain combines TRBV15 with TRBJ1-6, with unresolved D. Sequenced material: CD4+ or CD8+ T cells sorted from blood, taken in a trial of the OX40 agonist ivuxolimab. The CDR3 bases are TGTGCCACCCAGTCGGTCCGCACAAGCTCCTATAATTCACCCCTCCACTTT. It yields the protein CATQSVRTSSYNSPLHF.